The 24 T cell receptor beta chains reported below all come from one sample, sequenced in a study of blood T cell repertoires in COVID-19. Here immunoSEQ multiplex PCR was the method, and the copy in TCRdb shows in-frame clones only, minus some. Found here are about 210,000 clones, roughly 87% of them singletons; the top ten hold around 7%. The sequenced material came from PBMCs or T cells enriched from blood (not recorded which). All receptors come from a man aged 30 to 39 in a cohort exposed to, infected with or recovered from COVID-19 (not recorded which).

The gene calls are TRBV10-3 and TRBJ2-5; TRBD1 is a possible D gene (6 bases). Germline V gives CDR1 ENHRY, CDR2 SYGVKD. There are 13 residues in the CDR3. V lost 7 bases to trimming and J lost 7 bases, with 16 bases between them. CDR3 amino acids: CAITATGGGTQYF. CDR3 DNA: TGTGCCATCACTGCGACAGGCGGCGGGACCCAGTACTTC.

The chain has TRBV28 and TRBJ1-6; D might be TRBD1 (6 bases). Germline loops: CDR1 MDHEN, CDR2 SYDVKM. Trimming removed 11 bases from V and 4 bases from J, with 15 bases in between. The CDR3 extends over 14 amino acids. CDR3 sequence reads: CAARTEFYNSPLHF. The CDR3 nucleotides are TGTGCCGCAAGGACAGAGTTTTATAATTCACCCCTCCACTTT. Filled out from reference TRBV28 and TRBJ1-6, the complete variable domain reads DVKVTQSSRYLVKRTGEKVFLECVQDMDHENMFWYRQDPGLGLRLIYFSYDVKMKEKGDIPEGYSVSREKKERFSLILESASTNQTSMYLCAARTEFYNSPLHFGNGTRLTVT.

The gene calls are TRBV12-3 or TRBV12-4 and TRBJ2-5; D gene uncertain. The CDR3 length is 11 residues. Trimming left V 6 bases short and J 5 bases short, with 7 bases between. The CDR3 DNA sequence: TGTGCCAGCAGCTCCGAGGAGACCCAGTACTTC. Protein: CASSSEETQYF.

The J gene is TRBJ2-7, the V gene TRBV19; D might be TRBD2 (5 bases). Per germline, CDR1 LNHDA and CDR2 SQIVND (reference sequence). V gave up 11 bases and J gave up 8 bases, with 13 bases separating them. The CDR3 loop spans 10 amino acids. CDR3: CAVGESKQYF. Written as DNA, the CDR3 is TGTGCCGTGGGAGAGTCAAAGCAGTACTTC. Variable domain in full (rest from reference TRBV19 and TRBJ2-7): DGGITQSPKYLFRKEGQNVTLSCEQNLNHDAMYWYRQDPGQGLRLIYYSQIVNDFQKGDIAEGYSVSREKKESFPLTVTSAQKNPTAFYLCAVGESKQYFGPGTRLTVT.

The CDR3 loop reads CASTPGKGPYEQYF. CDR3 coding DNA: TGTGCCAGTACCCCAGGGAAAGGACCCTACGAGCAGTACTTC. V gene TRBV19 combines with J gene TRBJ2-7, with D possibly being TRBD1 (5 bases). Per germline, CDR1 LNHDA and CDR2 SQIVND (reference sequence). With 7 bases removed from V and 2 bases from J, the gap between germline ends came to 15 bases. The CDR3 runs to 14 residues. Variable domain in full (rest from reference TRBV19 and TRBJ2-7): DGGITQSPKYLFRKEGQNVTLSCEQNLNHDAMYWYRQDPGQGLRLIYYSQIVNDFQKGDIAEGYSVSREKKESFPLTVTSAQKNPTAFYLCASTPGKGPYEQYFGPGTRLTVT.

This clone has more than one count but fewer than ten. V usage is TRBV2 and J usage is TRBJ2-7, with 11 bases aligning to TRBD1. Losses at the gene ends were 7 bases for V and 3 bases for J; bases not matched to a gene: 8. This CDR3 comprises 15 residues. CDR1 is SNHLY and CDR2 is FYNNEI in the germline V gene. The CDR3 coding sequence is TGTGCCAGCAACCAACCGGGACAGGGGGACTACGAGCAGTACTTC. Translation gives CASNQPGQGDYEQYF. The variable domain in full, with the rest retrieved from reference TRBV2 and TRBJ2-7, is EPEVTQTPSHQVTQMGQEVILRCVPISNHLYFYWYRQILGQKVEFLVSFYNNEISEKSEIFDDQFSVERPDGSNFTLKIRSTKLEDSAMYFCASNQPGQGDYEQYFGPGTRLTVT.

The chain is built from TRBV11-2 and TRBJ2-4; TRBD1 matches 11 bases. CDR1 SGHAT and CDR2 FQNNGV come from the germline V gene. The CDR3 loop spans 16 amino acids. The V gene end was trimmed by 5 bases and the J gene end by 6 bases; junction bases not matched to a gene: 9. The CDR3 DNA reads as TGTGCCAGCAGCCACCGGTCTGGGACAGGGGGAAACATTCAGTACTTC. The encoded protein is CASSHRSGTGGNIQYF.

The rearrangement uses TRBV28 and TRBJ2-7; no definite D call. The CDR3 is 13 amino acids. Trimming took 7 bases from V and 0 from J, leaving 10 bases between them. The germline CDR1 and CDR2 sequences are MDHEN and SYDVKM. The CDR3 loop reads CASTSPSSYEQYF. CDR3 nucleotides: TGTGCCAGCACGAGTCCGAGCTCCTACGAGCAGTACTTC.

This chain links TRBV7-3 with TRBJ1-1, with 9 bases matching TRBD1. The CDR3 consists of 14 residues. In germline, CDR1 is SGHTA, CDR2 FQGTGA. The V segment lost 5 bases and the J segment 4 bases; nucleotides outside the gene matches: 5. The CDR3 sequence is CASSPGQGLTEAFF. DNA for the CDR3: TGTGCCAGCAGCCCCGGACAGGGGCTCACTGAAGCTTTCTTT.

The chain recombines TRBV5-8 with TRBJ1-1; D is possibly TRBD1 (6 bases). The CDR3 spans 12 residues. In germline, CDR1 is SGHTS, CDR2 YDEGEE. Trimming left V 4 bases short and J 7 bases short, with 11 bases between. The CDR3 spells CASSLIQGEAFF. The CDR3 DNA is TGTGCCAGCAGCCTTATACAGGGTGAAGCTTTCTTT.

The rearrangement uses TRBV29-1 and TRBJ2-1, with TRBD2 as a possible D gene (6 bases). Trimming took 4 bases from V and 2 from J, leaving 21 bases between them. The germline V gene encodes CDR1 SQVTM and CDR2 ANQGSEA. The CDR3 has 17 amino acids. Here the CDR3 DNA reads TGCAGCGTTGCTTGGAATGGCGGGATCCCCCCCTACAATGAGCAGTTCTTC. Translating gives CSVAWNGGIPPYNEQFF.

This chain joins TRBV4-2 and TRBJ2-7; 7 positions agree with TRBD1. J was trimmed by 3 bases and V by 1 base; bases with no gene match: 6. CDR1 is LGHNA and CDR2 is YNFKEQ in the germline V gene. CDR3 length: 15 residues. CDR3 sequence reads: CASSQVRQGGYEQYF. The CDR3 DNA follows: TGTGCCAGCAGCCAAGTTAGACAGGGTGGCTACGAGCAGTACTTC.

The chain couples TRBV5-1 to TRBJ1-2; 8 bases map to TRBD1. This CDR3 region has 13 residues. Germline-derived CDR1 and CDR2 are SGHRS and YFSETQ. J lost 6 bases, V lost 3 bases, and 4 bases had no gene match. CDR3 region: CASSYTGQDGYTF. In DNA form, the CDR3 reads TGCGCCAGCAGCTATACGGGACAGGATGGCTACACCTTC.

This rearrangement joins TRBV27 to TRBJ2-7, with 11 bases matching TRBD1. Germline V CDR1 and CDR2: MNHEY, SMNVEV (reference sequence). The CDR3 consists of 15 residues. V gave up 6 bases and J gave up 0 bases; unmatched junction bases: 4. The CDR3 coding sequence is TGTGCCAGCAGCTTGGGACAGGGGGTCTCCTACGAGCAGTACTTC. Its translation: CASSLGQGVSYEQYF.

The CDR3 here is CASSLSRRGTYNEQFF. CDR3 in DNA: TGTGCCAGCAGTTTATCGCGCAGGGGTACCTACAATGAGCAGTTCTTC. This sequence joins TRBV27 and TRBJ2-1, with a possible D match to TRBD1 (6 bases). Trimming shortened V by 0 bases and J by 2 bases, and 11 bases separated the two germline ends. This CDR3 has 16 amino acids. Germline V gene sequence: CDR1 MNHEY, CDR2 SMNVEV (reference sequence).

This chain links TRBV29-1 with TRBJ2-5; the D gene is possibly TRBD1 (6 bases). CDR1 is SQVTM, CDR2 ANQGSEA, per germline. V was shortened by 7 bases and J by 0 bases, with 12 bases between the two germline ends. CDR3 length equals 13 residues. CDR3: CSASGTHQETQYF. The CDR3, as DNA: TGCAGCGCCTCGGGGACACACCAAGAGACCCAGTACTTC.

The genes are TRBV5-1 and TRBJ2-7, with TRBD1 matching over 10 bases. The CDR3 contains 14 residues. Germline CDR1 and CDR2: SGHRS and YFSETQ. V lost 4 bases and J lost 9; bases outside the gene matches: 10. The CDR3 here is CASSNTMTGGAQYF. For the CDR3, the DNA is TGCGCCAGCAGCAATACTATGACAGGGGGCGCGCAGTACTTC.

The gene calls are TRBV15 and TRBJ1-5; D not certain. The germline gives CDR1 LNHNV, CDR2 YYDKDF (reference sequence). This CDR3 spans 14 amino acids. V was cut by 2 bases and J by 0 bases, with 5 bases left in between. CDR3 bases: TGTGCCACCAGCAGAAAATATAGCAATCAGCCCCAGCATTTT. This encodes CATSRKYSNQPQHF.

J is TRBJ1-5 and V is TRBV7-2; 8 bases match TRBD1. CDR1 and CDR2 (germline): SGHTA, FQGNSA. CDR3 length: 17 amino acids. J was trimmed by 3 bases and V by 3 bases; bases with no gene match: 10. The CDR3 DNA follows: TGTGCCAGCAGCTTTTCAGGGGGCGCGTCATCCAATCAGCCCCAGCATTTT. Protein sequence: CASSFSGGASSNQPQHF. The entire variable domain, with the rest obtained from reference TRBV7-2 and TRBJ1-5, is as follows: GAGVSQSPSNKVTEKGKDVELRCDPISGHTALYWYRQSLGQGLEFLIYFQGNSAPDKSGLPSDRFSAERTGGSVSTLTIQRTQQEDSAVYLCASSFSGGASSNQPQHFGDGTRLSIL.

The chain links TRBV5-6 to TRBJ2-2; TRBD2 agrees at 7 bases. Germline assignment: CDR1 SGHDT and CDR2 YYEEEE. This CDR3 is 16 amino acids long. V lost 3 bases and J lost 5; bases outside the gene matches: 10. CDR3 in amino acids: CASSWVGAGRTGELFF. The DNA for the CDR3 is TGTGCCAGCAGCTGGGTAGGAGCGGGAAGAACCGGGGAGCTGTTTTTT.

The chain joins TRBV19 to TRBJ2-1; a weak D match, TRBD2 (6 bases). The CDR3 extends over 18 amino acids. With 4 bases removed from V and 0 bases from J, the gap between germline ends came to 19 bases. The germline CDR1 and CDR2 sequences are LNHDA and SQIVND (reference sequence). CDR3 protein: CASSRRAGSESSYNEQFF. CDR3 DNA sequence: TGTGCCAGTAGTAGGAGGGCAGGGTCGGAGAGCTCCTACAATGAGCAGTTCTTC.

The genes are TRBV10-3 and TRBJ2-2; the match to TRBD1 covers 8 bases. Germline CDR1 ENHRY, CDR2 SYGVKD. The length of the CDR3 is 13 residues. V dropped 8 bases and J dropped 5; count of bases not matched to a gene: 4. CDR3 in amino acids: CAILGQGTGELFF. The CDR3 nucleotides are TGTGCCATCTTAGGACAGGGAACCGGGGAGCTGTTTTTT.

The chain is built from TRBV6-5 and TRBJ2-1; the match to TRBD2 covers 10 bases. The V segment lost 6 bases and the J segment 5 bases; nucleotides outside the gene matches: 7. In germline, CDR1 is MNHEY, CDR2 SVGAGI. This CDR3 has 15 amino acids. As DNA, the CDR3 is TGTGCCAGCAGCCCCCTAGCGGGAGTAAACAATGAGCAGTTCTTC. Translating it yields CASSPLAGVNNEQFF.

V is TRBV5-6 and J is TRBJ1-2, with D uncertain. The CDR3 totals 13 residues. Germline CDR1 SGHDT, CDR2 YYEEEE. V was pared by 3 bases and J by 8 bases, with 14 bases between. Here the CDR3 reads CASSWQRGGGYTF. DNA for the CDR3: TGTGCCAGCAGCTGGCAACGGGGAGGAGGCTACACCTTC.